These 22 T cell receptor beta chains were all obtained from the same sample, sequenced in a study of lymphopenia after photon versus proton radiotherapy. Assay used: immunoSEQ multiplex PCR; TCRdb lists only in-frame clones, some missing. This sample has fewer than 20,000 clones, with roughly nine tenths found just once. The source material was peripheral blood, sampled from a patient treated with photon-based radiotherapy. These receptors were obtained from a woman aged 40 to 50 with cholangiocarcinoma.

The rearrangement joins TRBV7-2 to TRBJ1-4; possibly TRBD1 for D (5 bases). From germline, CDR1 is SGHTA and CDR2 FQGNSA. V lost 5 bases and J 3 bases, leaving 19 bases between the germline ends. The CDR3 contains 17 residues. CDR3 nucleotide sequence: TGTGCCAGCAGCCCGGCTGGACTCAGGGTCCCTAATGAAAAACTGTTTTTT. Its translation is CASSPAGLRVPNEKLFF.

The gene calls are TRBV9 and TRBJ2-1; D not certain. This CDR3 spans 15 amino acids. Trimming removed 0 bases at V and 4 bases at J, with 11 bases between. The germline V gene encodes CDR1 SGDLS and CDR2 YYNGEE. The CDR3: CASSVEPNPYNEQFF. CDR3 coding DNA: TGTGCCAGCAGCGTAGAGCCTAATCCTTACAATGAGCAGTTCTTC.

This chain connects TRBV5-1 to TRBJ1-2, with D unresolved. Deletions cut 0 bases from V and 8 bases from J, with 11 bases between. CDR1 is SGHRS, CDR2 YFSETQ, per germline. The CDR3 runs to 13 residues. CDR3 coding DNA: TGCGCCAGCAGCTTGGGTTCCGCGATCGGCTACACCTTC. It is translated as CASSLGSAIGYTF.

The chain has TRBV5-1 and TRBJ2-3, with TRBD2 matching 10 bases. The CDR3 loop spans 17 amino acids. Germline-derived CDR1 and CDR2 are SGHRS and YFSETQ. With V trimmed by 0 bases and J by 4 bases, 8 bases remained unmatched. This chain's CDR3 is CASSLVASGSVADTQYF. The CDR3 DNA sequence: TGCGCCAGCAGCTTGGTGGCTAGCGGGAGCGTGGCAGATACGCAGTATTTT.

V gene TRBV5-4 combines with J gene TRBJ1-1; 7 bases are shared with TRBD1. The CDR3 has 13 amino acids. The trim removed 0 bases at V and 6 bases at J, leaving 2 bases unmatched. Germline lookup yields CDR1 SGHNT and CDR2 YYREEE (reference sequence). The CDR3 DNA reads TGTGCCAGCAGCTTGGGACAGGGAGCTGAAGCTTTCTTT. It encodes CASSLGQGAEAFF.

The chain has TRBV5-1 and TRBJ2-1; D unclear. The V end was cut by 4 bases, the J end by 10 bases, with 9 bases between. The germline CDR1 and CDR2 sequences are SGHRS and YFSETQ. There are 11 residues in the CDR3. This CDR3 is CASSDSGEQFF. In DNA form, the CDR3 reads TGCGCCAGCAGCGACTCAGGCGAGCAGTTCTTC.

The chain carries TRBV5-5 and TRBJ1-2; possibly TRBD1 for D (5 bases). In germline, CDR1 is SGHKS, CDR2 YYEKEE (reference sequence). Trimming removed 0 bases from V and 4 bases from J, with 10 bases in between. The CDR3 extends over 14 amino acids. CDR3 residues: CASSLAQAPYGYTF. The CDR3 DNA reads as TGTGCCAGCAGCTTGGCACAGGCACCCTATGGCTACACCTTC. The entire variable domain, with the rest obtained from reference TRBV5-5 and TRBJ1-2, is as follows: DAGVTQSPTHLIKTRGQQVTLRCSPISGHKSVSWYQQVLGQGPQFIFQYYEKEERGRGNFPDRFSARQFPNYSSELNVNALLLGDSALYLCASSLAQAPYGYTFGSGTRLTVV.

The chain is built from TRBV4-1 and TRBJ2-5; D uncertain. With 5 bases removed from V and 5 bases from J, the gap between germline ends came to 18 bases. Per germline, CDR1 MGHRA and CDR2 YSYEKL. This CDR3 region has 15 residues. The chain's CDR3 is CASSLGPARDETQYF. In DNA, the CDR3 is TGCGCCAGCAGCTTAGGTCCAGCTAGAGATGAGACCCAGTACTTC.

V and J are TRBV4-3 and TRBJ2-3; a weak D match, TRBD1 (5 bases). The CDR3 is 15 amino acids. Germline lookup yields CDR1 LGHNA and CDR2 YSLEER. V was pared by 1 base and J by 3 bases, with 11 bases between. The DNA of the CDR3 is TGCGCCAGCAGCCAAGCAGGGTTTCGGACAGATACGCAGTATTTT. This gives the protein CASSQAGFRTDTQYF.

The chain recombines TRBV7-2 with TRBJ2-7; TRBD1 matches 11 bases. The CDR3 contains 14 residues. J was trimmed by 7 bases and V by 5 bases; bases with no gene match: 7. Germline V CDR1 and CDR2: SGHTA, FQGNSA. CDR3 protein: CASSPDRGRKEQYF. DNA for the CDR3: TGTGCCAGCAGCCCGGACAGGGGGCGAAAGGAGCAGTACTTC. Full variable domain (rest looked up from reference TRBV7-2 and TRBJ2-7): GAGVSQSPSNKVTEKGKDVELRCDPISGHTALYWYRQSLGQGLEFLIYFQGNSAPDKSGLPSDRFSAERTGGSVSTLTIQRTQQEDSAVYLCASSPDRGRKEQYFGPGTRLTVT.

The chain uses TRBV28 and TRBJ1-1; D not certain. The CDR3 length is 17 residues. Per the germline V gene, CDR1 is MDHEN and CDR2 is SYDVKM. V was pared by 2 bases and J by 0 bases, with 16 bases between. The CDR3 loop is CASSLPAVALMNTEAFF. CDR3 bases: TGTGCCAGCAGTTTACCGGCCGTAGCACTTATGAACACTGAAGCTTTCTTT. The variable domain in full, with the rest retrieved from reference TRBV28 and TRBJ1-1, is DVKVTQSSRYLVKRTGEKVFLECVQDMDHENMFWYRQDPGLGLRLIYFSYDVKMKEKGDIPEGYSVSREKKERFSLILESASTNQTSMYLCASSLPAVALMNTEAFFGQGTRLTVV.

The rearrangement uses TRBV30 and TRBJ2-7; either TRBD1 or TRBD2 may fit D (5 bases each). The CDR3 is 13 residues long. Germline V gene sequence: CDR1 GTSNPN, CDR2 SVGIG (reference sequence). The V gene lost 0 bases and the J gene lost 5 bases, with 11 bases spanning the gap. CDR3 nucleotide sequence: TGTGCCTGGAGTGTGGGTTTGGGGGACGAGCAGTACTTC. Protein: CAWSVGLGDEQYF.

The chain couples TRBV2 to TRBJ1-2, with 9 bases lining up with TRBD1. Trimming took 6 bases from V and 8 from J; bases not matched to a gene: 10. Germline CDR1 and CDR2: SNHLY and FYNNEI. The CDR3 loop spans 14 amino acids. Written as DNA, the CDR3 is TGTGCCAGCAGCGACGGACAGGGGAGCATCGGCTACACCTTC. As protein: CASSDGQGSIGYTF.

CDR3 sequence reads: CASSLGRANSYNEQFF. CDR3 nucleotide sequence: TGCGCCAGCAGCTTGGGACGTGCAAACTCCTACAATGAGCAGTTCTTC. The chain is built from TRBV5-1 and TRBJ2-1; the D is unclear. The V and J ends lost 0 bases and 0 bases respectively, with 10 bases between them. Per germline, CDR1 SGHRS and CDR2 YFSETQ. The CDR3 runs to 16 residues.

This CDR3 is CASSRSFVDYGYTF. CDR3 sequence (DNA): TGTGCCAGCAGCCGAAGTTTTGTTGACTATGGCTACACCTTC. The rearrangement joins TRBV5-5 to TRBJ1-2; D is unclear. CDR3 length: 14 residues. Trimming removed 4 bases from V and 3 bases from J, with 13 bases in between. In germline, CDR1 is SGHKS, CDR2 YYEKEE (reference sequence). The full variable domain, rest sourced from reference TRBV5-5 and TRBJ1-2, is DAGVTQSPTHLIKTRGQQVTLRCSPISGHKSVSWYQQVLGQGPQFIFQYYEKEERGRGNFPDRFSARQFPNYSSELNVNALLLGDSALYLCASSRSFVDYGYTFGSGTRLTVV.

V is TRBV7-2 and J is TRBJ1-2, with D hard to call. Germline CDR1 reads SGHTA; CDR2 reads FQGNSA. V lost 1 base, J lost 7 bases, and 7 bases lay in between. The CDR3 runs to 12 residues. The CDR3, as DNA: TGTGCCAGCAGCTTAGGGGTTCTTGGCTACACCTTC. As protein: CASSLGVLGYTF.

This clone was detected only once. V usage is TRBV28 and J usage is TRBJ2-3, with no clear D. With 1 base removed from V and 6 bases from J, the gap between germline ends came to 5 bases. The length of the CDR3 is 12 residues. Germline CDR1 is MDHEN and CDR2 is SYDVKM. CDR3 protein: CASSLSRDTQYF. The CDR3 DNA follows: TGTGCCAGCAGTTTATCGAGGGATACGCAGTATTTT.

The chain joins TRBV7-9 to TRBJ2-5; 7 nucleotides match TRBD1. This CDR3 has 16 residues. Germline trimming cut 3 bases from V and 2 bases from J; bases unmatched to any gene: 9. Germline CDR1 reads SEHNR; CDR2 reads FQNEAQ (reference sequence). CDR3 region: CASSFATLQGQETQYF. For the CDR3, the DNA is TGTGCCAGCAGCTTTGCCACGCTACAGGGGCAAGAGACCCAGTACTTC.

The rearrangement uses TRBV5-5 and TRBJ2-3; 8 bases line up with TRBD1. This CDR3 has 14 amino acids. Germline-derived CDR1 and CDR2 are SGHKS and YYEKEE (reference sequence). V lost 3 bases to trimming and J lost 3 bases; unmatched junction nucleotides: 3. This chain's CDR3 is CASSYGQGTDTQYF. In nucleotides, the CDR3 is TGTGCCAGCAGCTACGGACAGGGTACAGATACGCAGTATTTT.

A word on this clone: The junction shows a germline mismatch at one end, possibly a read error. The chain links TRBV7-7 to TRBJ2-5; a possible D gene is TRBD2 (7 bases). CDR1 is SSHAT and CDR2 is FNYEAQ in the germline V gene (reference sequence). This CDR3 region has 13 residues. CDR3 residues: CASSLSQGGDQYF. CDR3 sequence (DNA): TGTGCTAGCAGCTTATCACAGGGAGGGGACCAGTACTTC. The full variable domain, completed using reference TRBV7-7 and TRBJ2-5, is GAGVSQSPRYKVTKRGQDVTLRCDPISSHATLYWYQQALGQGPEFLTYFNYEAQPDKSGLPSDRFSAERPEGSISTLTIQRTEQRDSAMYRCASSLSQGGDQYFGPGTRLLVL.

The gene calls are TRBV5-4 and TRBJ2-3; TRBD2 aligns across 9 bases. Looked up from germline, CDR1 is SGHNT and CDR2 is YYREEE (reference sequence). V shed 5 bases, J shed 1 base, and the junction held 2 bases outside the gene matches. The CDR3 is 14 residues long. CDR3 protein: CASRVAGGTDTQYF. The CDR3 coding sequence is TGTGCCAGCAGGGTAGCGGGGGGCACAGATACGCAGTATTTT.

A word on this clone: This sample also contains other DNA sequences that code for the same CDR3. The V and J genes are TRBV29-1 and TRBJ1-5, with D perhaps matching TRBD1 (5 bases). The CDR3 loop spans 15 amino acids. Germline-derived CDR1 and CDR2 are SQVTM and ANQGSEA. The V and J ends lost 4 bases and 2 bases respectively, with 15 bases between them. CDR3 bases: TGCAGCGTTGGGGACGGGTTGTTGGGCAATCAGCCCCAGCATTTT. Translation: CSVGDGLLGNQPQHF.